This T cell receptor (beta chain) was found in a study of a mutant IDH1 vaccine in newly diagnosed glioma. At the level of the study: The first vaccination came 4-6 weeks after radiotherapy alone, or with temozolomide cycles. The earlier regimen, radiotherapy, temozolomide, or both, was most often both.

Noted time point: week 11, during vaccination. It was 300 ug of mutant IDH1 20-mer peptide that made up each vaccine dose, given with topical imiquimod. With regard to this clone: Its antigen is unknown.

Data came from immunoSEQ multiplex PCR; TCRdb stores just in-frame clones and leaves some out. The sample has more than 50,000 clones, approximately 80% seen once. The study, taken as a whole, reports: Immune responses induced by the vaccine were seen in around 92% of patients, spanning multiple MHC alleles. Changes in the top peripheral T cell clonotypes seemingly had no bearing on pseudoprogression.

Sequenced material: PBMCs, taken from a glioma patient whose treatment included an IDH1 peptide vaccine. The sequence was obtained from a man aged 50-59 years with glioma.

The CDR3 DNA reads TGTGCCAGCAGCCCAGGTGGGGGCCTTGAGCAGTTCTTC. It codes for CASSPGGGLEQFF. V usage is TRBV9 and J usage is TRBJ2-1, with D possibly being TRBD1 (6 bases). The CDR3 is 13 residues long. CDR1 is SGDLS and CDR2 is YYNGEE in the germline V gene. V lost 4 bases, J lost 9 bases, and 14 bases lay in between. Filled out from reference TRBV9 and TRBJ2-1, the complete variable domain reads DSGVTQTPKHLITATGQRVTLRCSPRSGDLSVYWYQQSLDQGLQFLIQYYNGEERAKGNILERFSAQQFPDLHSELNLSSLELGDSALYFCASSPGGGLEQFFGPGTRLTVL.